This T cell receptor (beta chain) was profiled in a study of control samples from healthy donors and cancer patients. Trimming pared 3 bases from V and 7 bases from J, leaving 7 bases between. The CDR3 covers 12 residues. Germline CDR1 reads MNHNS; CDR2 reads SASEGT. The method was immunoSEQ multiplex PCR; TCRdb's version includes in-frame clones alone and lacks a portion of them. Of some 54,000 clones listed, almost 96% are singletons. This receptor was taken from a woman aged 25 to 39 in good health. This sequence joins TRBV6-1 and TRBJ2-1; D remains ambiguous. The sample comprised blood. CDR3 sequence: CASSELGNEQFF. The CDR3 DNA reads TGTGCCAGCAGTGAGCTGGGTAATGAGCAGTTCTTC.